The source of this T cell receptor (beta chain) is a study of blood T cell repertoires in COVID-19 (dated by TCRdb to 2018 to 2021). For the wider study: The collaborator samples originated in the United States, Italy and Spain and spanned the acute and convalescent phases of COVID-19. Where available, HLA class I and class II types were taken from metadata supplied by the sample provider and were not determined by assay-based typing. A freely available public database, intended as a resource for researchers studying the immune response to SARS-CoV-2, is where the repertoires were released. Samples came from the ongoing ImmuneRACE study (first 160 participants) plus 1,254 subjects from 6 global collaborators. The prospective study material was composed of cDNA or gDNA derived from T cells, B-cell-depleted T cells, or PBMCs. The sample metadata nearly always contained a de-identified subject ID, COVID-19 status, age in years and sex. Subjects who had been exposed to COVID-19, were actively infected with it, or had recovered from it provided the deeply sampled blood TCRbeta repertoires that made up the dataset.

Study-level results and caveats: How much clinical and demographic metadata was included differed by source and by participant, and the metadata was provided uncurated.

Trimming leaves V shorter by 5 bases and J shorter by 1 base, with the junction holding 3 bases beyond the gene matches. Inclusive of the bounding cysteine and phenylalanine, the CDR3 is 14 residues long. The kept DNA is CDR3 alone, 42 bases in frame from the first base. Looking up the germline V gene yields CDR1 MNHEY and CDR2 SVGAGI. In the prospective study, participants were 18 to 89 years old, resided in about two dozen geographic areas of the United States, and were enrolled through a virtual design. In the prospective study, cohorts were assigned on the basis of participant-reported clinical history obtained from a screening survey and a study questionnaire. Recovered participants in ImmuneRACE Cohort 3 were defined as having two consecutive negative NP/OP PCR tests, clearance from a healthcare professional, or resolution of symptoms. In the prospective study, mobile phlebotomists collected whole blood, serum and a nasopharyngeal or oropharyngeal swab from each participant. Participants in the prospective study had the option to provide additional blood draws and questionnaires over a 2-month period. Before DNA extraction, prospective study blood samples were shipped either frozen or at room temperature.

The immunoSEQ Assay, a bias-controlled multiplex PCR, was used to amplify TCRbeta CDR3 regions from genomic DNA. Regarding the original processing steps: The number of nucleated cells in each sample was estimated from the amplification of reference gene primers within the assay. To quantify the absolute abundance of each unique TCRbeta CDR3 rearrangement, sequence reads were collapsed and filtered. For each sample, productive Simpson clonality was calculated by taking the square root of Simpson's diversity index across productive rearrangements. This is the immuneACCESS table as TCRdb keeps it, with only in-frame sequences that have V and J called. A part of the clones is gone; compared with another copy, unresolved V genes explain less than half, and the rest is unexplained. The V and J calls and clone size were taken over from that table, and D and trimming were inferred from the DNA. The sample table contains more than 85,000 clones; only one count was recorded for about 86% of them. 2% to 3% of the sample rests with the top ten.

About this clone itself: This receptor's antigen is unknown. Base qualities are not recorded, but no much larger clone differs from it by a single base.

The sequence is built from TRBV6-5 and TRBJ2-7, with TRBD2 matching 9 junction bases. The sequencing sample was made of PBMCs or T cells enriched from blood (not recorded which). The source of this sequence is a woman aged 45-65 years who had recovered from COVID-19. The CDR3 amino acid sequence is: CASSRLAGSYEQYF. The nucleotide sequence is given as TGTGCCAGCAGTCGGCTAGCGGGGTCCTACGAGCAGTACTTC.